Listed below are T cell receptor beta chains from one sample, sequenced in a study of shared clonotypes between healthy human individuals. The protocol was immunoSEQ multiplex PCR, while the TCRdb copy is restricted to in-frame clones and leaves out a portion. The sample includes approximately 320,000 clones, about 74% of them seen just once. Sequencing was carried out using memory CD4+ T cells sorted from blood. These receptor sequences come from a man aged 25-45 years in good health. Both conserved end residues are part of each CDR3. A D gene is named only where the DNA matches it firmly. Part of the rows lack a size; the others show once, few, many or a class for expanded clones.

TRBJ1-1,.,TRBV5-4,.,TGTGCCAGCAGCACCCGACAAGATATGAACACTGAAGCTTTCTTT,CASSTRQDMNTEAFF
TRBJ1-4,.,TRBV19,.,TGTGCCAGTAGTATGGACGCACTAACTAATGAAAAACTGTTTTTT,CASSMDALTNEKLFF
TRBJ2-5,.,TRBV11-1,.,TGTGCCAGCAGCTTAGCGCGCCTCGGCGGGGTGGGGACCCAGTACTTC,CASSLARLGGVGTQYF
TRBJ2-7,.,TRBV14,few,TGTGCCAGCAGCCGTGGGACTTTCTACGAGCAGTACTTC,CASSRGTFYEQYF
TRBJ1-1,TRBD1,TRBV5-1,.,TGCGCCAGCAGCCCGGACAGGGCGGGCACTGAAGCTTTCTTT,CASSPDRAGTEAFF
TRBJ2-1,.,TRBV29-1,.,TGCAGCGTTGCTCGTGGGGACTCCTACAATGAGCAGTTCTTC,CSVARGDSYNEQFF
TRBJ2-2,TRBD2,TRBV2,.,TGTGCCAGCAGTCCTCTAGCGGGAGTTGGTACCGGGGAGCTGTTTTTT,CASSPLAGVGTGELFF
TRBJ2-3,TRBD2,TRBV25-1,.,TGTGCCAGCAGGCCCCTAGGCCAGCGGGAGGCCGTCCCAGATACGCAGTATTTT,CASRPLGQREAVPDTQYF
TRBJ2-3,.,TRBV6-4,.,TGTGCCAGCGGCCCGCATAGCACCGGTACGCAGTATTTT,CASGPHSTGTQYF
TRBJ2-1,.,TRBV29-1,.,TGCAGCGTTGTGAGTTCCTACAATGAGCAGTTCTTC,CSVVSSYNEQFF
TRBJ1-2,.,TRBV7-9,.,TGTGCCAGCAGTTCTGAACAGGGCAGTTATGGCTACACCTTC,CASSSEQGSYGYTF
TRBJ2-3,TRBD2,TRBV28,.,TGTGCCAGCGAGAATTGGGGGGGGAGCACAGATACGCAGTATTTT,CASENWGGSTDTQYF
TRBJ2-1,TRBD2,TRBV2,many,TGTGCCAGCGCTCTTAGCGGGAGTCCTGACAATGAGCAGTTCTTC,CASALSGSPDNEQFF
TRBJ2-1,TRBD2,TRBV6-5,few,TGTGCCAGCAGTTACTCATCTAGCGGGGGTTTCAATGAGCAGTTCTTC,CASSYSSSGGFNEQFF
TRBJ1-1,.,TRBV10-3,many,TGTGCCACCAGGGTAACGACAGGCGAGAACACTGAAGCTTTCTTT,CATRVTTGENTEAFF
TRBJ2-7,.,TRBV5-4,.,TGTGCCAGCACCCCTGAGATGAGTGGCTCCTACGAGCAGTACTTC,CASTPEMSGSYEQYF
TRBJ2-1,.,TRBV5-4,once,TGTGCCAGCAGCTTCTCCGGGGCGTTAAGCTCCTACAATGAGCAGTTCTTC,CASSFSGALSSYNEQFF
TRBJ2-7,TRBD2,TRBV5-1,few,TGCGCCAGCAGTCAGGTCGGCGGGAGAAGCTACGAGCAGTACTTC,CASSQVGGRSYEQYF
TRBJ2-2,.,TRBV7-9,once,TGTGCCAGCAGCTTAAATTGGGGGAACACCGGGGAGCTGTTTTTT,CASSLNWGNTGELFF
TRBJ2-7,.,TRBV7-8,.,TGTGCCAGCAGCTCCCTCGGACGATACGAGCAGTACTTC,CASSSLGRYEQYF
TRBJ2-3,TRBD2,TRBV18,.,TGTGCCAGCTCACCGGTACTAGCGGGACGCACAGATACGCAGTATTTT,CASSPVLAGRTDTQYF
TRBJ2-2,.,TRBV4-3,once,TGCGCCAGCAGCCAAGAGGTTAGGGGTATCGGGGAGCTGTTTTTT,CASSQEVRGIGELFF
TRBJ1-1,.,TRBV7-3,.,TGTGCCAGCAGCGCAGTCCCTGGCACTGAAGCTTTCTTT,CASSAVPGTEAFF
TRBJ2-3,.,TRBV7-2,.,TGTGCCAGCAGCACTGAATCCCTTTATAGAACAGATACGCAGTATTTT,CASSTESLYRTDTQYF
TRBJ1-5,.,TRBV5-5,.,TGTGCCAGCAGCTTTTGGACGGGGGTTCAGAGCAATCAGCCCCAGCATTTT,CASSFWTGVQSNQPQHF
TRBJ2-3,.,TRBV10-3,.,TGTGCCATCAGCGGGAGTTGGACAGATACGCAGTATTTT,CAISGSWTDTQYF
TRBJ2-7,.,TRBV6-1,.,TGTGCCAGCAGTGACAGGGGACTTACCTACGAGCAGTACTTC,CASSDRGLTYEQYF
TRBJ1-1,TRBD1,TRBV5-1,.,TGCGCCAGCGGAGGACAGGCTTCCTCGAACACTGAAGCTTTCTTT,CASGGQASSNTEAFF
TRBJ1-2,.,TRBV7-9,.,TGTGCCACTCCAAAGGGCAACTATGGCTACACCTTC,CATPKGNYGYTF
TRBJ1-2,TRBD1,TRBV4-1,.,TGCGCCAGCAGCCAAGATGAAAACAGGGGAGGCGGCTACACCTTC,CASSQDENRGGGYTF
TRBJ1-4,TRBD1,TRBV7-9,.,TGTGCCACGCCGGGACAGGGGGCAACTAATGAAAAACTGTTTTTT,CATPGQGATNEKLFF
TRBJ1-5,TRBD1,TRBV5-6,.,TGTGCCAGCAGCGGGGGGACAGGGAACCAGCCCCAGCATTTT,CASSGGTGNQPQHF
TRBJ2-7,TRBD1,TRBV18,.,TGTGCCAGCTCACCAATCGGACAGGGAACCTACGAGCAGTACTTC,CASSPIGQGTYEQYF
TRBJ2-5,.,TRBV7-3,.,TGTGCCAGCAGCTTAGTCGGTGGGAAGGGGGAGACCCAGTACTTC,CASSLVGGKGETQYF
TRBJ2-7,.,TRBV7-8,few,TGTGCCAGCAGCACCCGCCAGGGCTCCTACGAGCAGTACTTC,CASSTRQGSYEQYF